Below, 30 T cell receptor beta chains from the same sample are listed, as sequenced in a study of T cell responses to AZD1222 COVID-19 vaccine. Method: immunoSEQ multiplex PCR; TCRdb's copy keeps in-frame clones and lacks some. The data hold about 78,000 clones, with roughly 87% observed a single time. This material consisted of peripheral blood, taken on day 0 of MenACWY control vaccination. The receptors were sampled from an adult in good health.

The rearrangement links TRBV7-2 to TRBJ1-4, with D perhaps matching TRBD1 (6 bases). From germline, CDR1 is SGHTA and CDR2 FQGNSA. The length of the CDR3 is 15 residues. The ends were cut back, 5 bases at V and 6 bases at J, with 16 bases in the middle. CDR3 DNA: TGTGCCAGCAGCGAAACAGGGTGGGTCGATGAAAAACTGTTTTTT. It specifies CASSETGWVDEKLFF.

The rearrangement uses TRBV6-5 and TRBJ2-7, with 7 bases that match TRBD1. Germline V CDR1 and CDR2: MNHEY, SVGAGI. The CDR3 has 11 residues. Trimming removed 9 bases from V and 7 bases from J; junction bases left unmatched: 6. The CDR3 is CASNRGLEQYF. The CDR3 region has the DNA TGTGCCAGTAACAGGGGTTTGGAGCAGTACTTC.

This chain links TRBV9 with TRBJ2-7, with TRBD1 matching 10 bases. J gave up 3 bases and V 2 bases, and 5 bases lay outside the gene matches. This CDR3 is 15 amino acids long. Germline CDR1 and CDR2: SGDLS and YYNGEE. The CDR3: CASSVYGQGDYEQYF. CDR3 DNA: TGTGCCAGCAGCGTTTACGGACAGGGGGACTACGAGCAGTACTTC.

The genes are TRBV7-2 and TRBJ1-6; D uncertain. CDR3 length equals 16 residues. The germline V gene encodes CDR1 SGHTA and CDR2 FQGNSA. The germline V and J ends were trimmed by 2 bases and 6 bases, with 14 bases remaining between them. As DNA, the CDR3 is TGTGCCAGCAGCTTAACAGCGGGGATTCGTAATTCACCCCTCCACTTT. Amino acids: CASSLTAGIRNSPLHF.

The chain recombines TRBV7-9 with TRBJ2-2, with TRBD1 matching over 8 bases. In germline, CDR1 is SEHNR, CDR2 FQNEAQ (reference sequence). The CDR3 has 16 amino acids. V lost 5 bases to trimming and J lost 2 bases; unmatched junction nucleotides: 7. The CDR3 protein is CASSPPGGANTGELFF. DNA for the CDR3: TGTGCCAGCAGCCCCCCAGGGGGCGCAAACACCGGGGAGCTGTTTTTT.

The V gene is TRBV28, the J gene TRBJ1-2; 7 bases line up with TRBD1. With V trimmed by 6 bases and J by 7 bases, 8 bases remained unmatched. Germline V lookup: CDR1 MDHEN, CDR2 SYDVKM. The CDR3 loop spans 13 amino acids. Here the CDR3 reads CASSYDRAGGYTF. CDR3 in DNA: TGTGCCAGCAGCTATGACAGGGCTGGTGGCTACACCTTC.

The genes are TRBV5-1 and TRBJ2-3; D remains unclear. This CDR3 spans 14 amino acids. V gave up 4 bases and J gave up 1 base, with 10 bases separating them. Germline-derived CDR1 and CDR2 are SGHRS and YFSETQ. The DNA of the CDR3 is TGCGCCAGCAGCGGTATTCCCGGCACAGATACGCAGTATTTT. Encoded protein: CASSGIPGTDTQYF.

CDR3 protein: CASTKTGRNNYGYTF. The CDR3, as DNA: TGTGCCAGTACTAAGACAGGGAGGAACAACTATGGCTACACCTTC. The chain employs TRBV28 and TRBJ1-2, with TRBD1 matching 7 bases. This CDR3 is built from 15 residues. J gave up 2 bases and V 9 bases, and 12 bases lay outside the gene matches. Germline CDR1 is MDHEN and CDR2 is SYDVKM.

The chain joins TRBV19 to TRBJ2-2; D perhaps matches TRBD1 (6 bases). With 5 bases removed from V and 4 bases from J, the gap between germline ends came to 11 bases. Germline values: CDR1 LNHDA, CDR2 SQIVND (reference sequence). There are 14 residues in the CDR3. CDR3 in amino acids: CASSPEGVTGELFF. CDR3 DNA: TGTGCCAGTAGTCCAGAGGGGGTCACCGGGGAGCTGTTTTTT. Full variable domain (rest looked up from reference TRBV19 and TRBJ2-2): DGGITQSPKYLFRKEGQNVTLSCEQNLNHDAMYWYRQDPGQGLRLIYYSQIVNDFQKGDIAEGYSVSREKKESFPLTVTSAQKNPTAFYLCASSPEGVTGELFFGEGSRLTVL.

Worth noting for this clone: Other DNA sequences from this sample encode an identical CDR3 as well. V and J are TRBV9 and TRBJ1-3, with a possible D match to TRBD1 (5 bases). Germline values: CDR1 SGDLS, CDR2 YYNGEE. The CDR3 covers 13 residues. Trimming took off 4 bases at V and 4 bases at J, with 9 bases between the two ends. The CDR3: CASSPGTGNTIYF. CDR3 nucleotides: TGTGCCAGCAGCCCAGGGACGGGAAACACCATATATTTT.

V and J are TRBV7-2 and TRBJ2-1; TRBD2 matches 9 bases. Germline trimming cut 5 bases from V and 3 bases from J; bases unmatched to any gene: 5. This CDR3 comprises 15 residues. The germline V gene encodes CDR1 SGHTA and CDR2 FQGNSA. The CDR3 loop reads CASSLGRGGYNEQFF. CDR3 coding DNA: TGTGCCAGCAGCCTGGGGCGGGGGGGCTACAATGAGCAGTTCTTC.

This clone was found a few times. The chain has TRBV5-6 and TRBJ2-5; D not certain. From germline, CDR1 is SGHDT and CDR2 YYEEEE. The CDR3 contains 14 residues. V dropped 1 base and J dropped 4 bases, with 11 bases sitting between them. The CDR3 sequence: CASSLPGWGETQYF. The DNA of the CDR3 is TGTGCCAGCAGCTTGCCAGGCTGGGGAGAGACCCAGTACTTC.

The CDR3 protein is CASSEAGQGLNTGELFF. CDR3 nucleotide sequence: TGTGCCAGCAGTGAAGCGGGACAGGGTCTGAACACCGGGGAGCTGTTTTTT. The chain combines TRBV6-1 with TRBJ2-2; 9 nucleotides align to TRBD1. V trimming: 0 bases; J trimming: 1 base; junction bases outside the gene matches: 3. The V gene's germline CDR1 is MNHNS and CDR2 SASEGT. The CDR3 loop spans 17 amino acids.

This chain joins TRBV5-1 and TRBJ2-7; 8 positions match TRBD1. The V segment lost 1 base and the J segment 2 bases; nucleotides outside the gene matches: 8. The germline V gene has CDR1 SGHRS and CDR2 YFSETQ. This CDR3 contains 16 residues. The DNA of the CDR3 is TGCGCCAGCAGCTTGAAAGGACAGGGAAGTACCTACGAGCAGTACTTC. Amino acids: CASSLKGQGSTYEQYF.

The chain links TRBV7-2 to TRBJ1-4; possibly TRBD1 for D (6 bases). CDR1 and CDR2 (germline): SGHTA, FQGNSA. The V end lost 3 bases, the J end lost 4 bases, and 9 bases lay between the germline ends. The CDR3 totals 14 residues. The CDR3 region is CASSFRGHNEKLFF. The CDR3 DNA sequence: TGTGCCAGCAGCTTCCGGGGGCATAATGAAAAACTGTTTTTT. The variable domain in full, with the rest retrieved from reference TRBV7-2 and TRBJ1-4, is GAGVSQSPSNKVTEKGKDVELRCDPISGHTALYWYRQSLGQGLEFLIYFQGNSAPDKSGLPSDRFSAERTGGSVSTLTIQRTQQEDSAVYLCASSFRGHNEKLFFGSGTQLSVL.

The chain links TRBV14 to TRBJ1-2, with D tentatively TRBD1 (5 bases). The V and J ends lost 3 bases and 4 bases respectively, with 9 bases between them. The CDR3 sequence is 13 residues long. Germline-derived CDR1 and CDR2 are SGHDN and FVKESK. The CDR3 loop is CASSHRGSYGYTF. The CDR3 coding sequence is TGTGCCAGCAGCCATAGGGGCAGCTATGGCTACACCTTC.

The rearrangement joins TRBV29-1 to TRBJ2-3; tentatively, D is TRBD2 (6 bases). Trimming stripped 3 bases from V and 6 bases from J, with 13 bases between. Germline assignment: CDR1 SQVTM and CDR2 ANQGSEA. This CDR3 comprises 13 residues. The CDR3 region is CSVDGGPTDTQYF. CDR3 coding DNA: TGCAGCGTTGATGGAGGGCCTACCGATACGCAGTATTTT.

The rearrangement joins TRBV2 to TRBJ1-2, with a weak D call TRBD1 (5 bases). The CDR3 has 13 residues. Trimming took 8 bases from V and 6 from J, leaving 16 bases between them. The germline V gene encodes CDR1 SNHLY and CDR2 FYNNEI. This CDR3 reads CASGGEVGDGYTF. As DNA, the CDR3 is TGTGCCAGCGGGGGGGAGGTAGGAGATGGCTACACCTTC. The full variable domain, rest sourced from reference TRBV2 and TRBJ1-2, is EPEVTQTPSHQVTQMGQEVILRCVPISNHLYFYWYRQILGQKVEFLVSFYNNEISEKSEIFDDQFSVERPDGSNFTLKIRSTKLEDSAMYFCASGGEVGDGYTFGSGTRLTVV.

The chain combines TRBV7-2 with TRBJ2-7, with 11 bases fitting TRBD2. The CDR3 sequence is 15 residues long. Trimming cost V 4 bases and J 3 bases; bases outside gene matches: 5. In germline, CDR1 is SGHTA, CDR2 FQGNSA. The DNA for the CDR3 is TGTGCCAGCAGCTCAGAGACTAGCGGGGTCTACGAGCAGTACTTC. Translated: CASSSETSGVYEQYF.

V usage is TRBV9 and J usage is TRBJ2-2, with D tentatively TRBD1 or TRBD2 (6 bases each). The germline V and J ends were trimmed by 4 bases and 7 bases, with 17 bases remaining between them. This CDR3 has 15 amino acids. CDR1 is SGDLS, CDR2 YYNGEE, per germline. CDR3 sequence: CASSLIGGGNGELFF. The CDR3 DNA reads as TGTGCCAGCAGCTTAATCGGGGGCGGGAACGGGGAGCTGTTTTTT.

The gene calls are TRBV5-4 and TRBJ1-4; D not certain. The CDR3 is 16 amino acids. V was shortened by 0 bases and J by 0 bases, with 9 bases between the two germline ends. Germline V lookup: CDR1 SGHNT, CDR2 YYREEE (reference sequence). CDR3 DNA: TGTGCCAGCAGCTTGGGGCAGGTGGCAACTAATGAAAAACTGTTTTTT. Its protein product is CASSLGQVATNEKLFF.

Only one count was recorded for this clone. This chain links TRBV4-1 with TRBJ1-3; D possibly corresponds to TRBD1 (5 bases). The CDR3 covers 15 residues. CDR1 is MGHRA and CDR2 is YSYEKL in the germline V gene. V lost 2 bases to trimming and J lost 4 bases, with 12 bases between them. The CDR3 protein is CASSQSRVSGNTIYF. The CDR3 DNA sequence: TGCGCCAGCAGCCAAAGCAGGGTTTCCGGAAACACCATATATTTT.

The genes are TRBV27 and TRBJ1-5; 7 bases line up with TRBD1. V gave up 5 bases and J gave up 1 base; unmatched junction bases: 8. The length of the CDR3 is 16 residues. Germline V lookup: CDR1 MNHEY, CDR2 SMNVEV (reference sequence). The CDR3 is CASSPRTGTSNQPQHF. The CDR3 nucleotides read TGTGCCAGCAGTCCCAGGACAGGAACGAGCAATCAGCCCCAGCATTTT.

The rearrangement joins TRBV30 to TRBJ1-4; weak D call: TRBD1 (6 bases). Germline V gives CDR1 GTSNPN, CDR2 SVGIG (reference sequence). The CDR3 spans 13 residues. V was shortened by 5 bases and J by 7 bases, with 14 bases between the two germline ends. CDR3 sequence reads: CAWSGQPLEKLFF. As DNA, the CDR3 is TGTGCCTGGTCCGGACAGCCCCTTGAAAAACTGTTTTTT.

V gene TRBV9 combines with J gene TRBJ1-3; D remains unclear. The germline V gene encodes CDR1 SGDLS and CDR2 YYNGEE. Trimming removed 5 bases at V and 0 bases at J, with 9 bases between. This CDR3 is 14 amino acids long. The CDR3 loop is CASRAGLSGNTIYF. The CDR3 DNA reads as TGTGCCAGCAGGGCAGGACTCTCTGGAAACACCATATATTTT.

This chain joins TRBV9 and TRBJ1-2, with 10 bases aligning to TRBD1. CDR3 length equals 15 residues. Germline-derived CDR1 and CDR2 are SGDLS and YYNGEE. V shed 0 bases, J shed 7 bases, and the junction held 6 bases outside the gene matches. CDR3 region: CASSVDDRGLAGYTF. CDR3 DNA: TGTGCCAGCAGCGTAGATGACAGGGGGCTTGCTGGCTACACCTTC.

The chain combines TRBV18 with TRBJ1-1; D call uncertain. Trimming left V 6 bases short and J 1 base short, with 15 bases between. The CDR3 contains 15 residues. In germline, CDR1 is KGHSH, CDR2 LQKENI. This CDR3 is CASSPTQASNTEAFF. For the CDR3, the DNA is TGTGCCAGCTCTCCTACTCAGGCGTCGAACACTGAAGCTTTCTTT.

This chain uses TRBV4-1 with TRBJ1-2; D is possibly TRBD1 (6 bases). V lost 0 bases, J lost 0 bases, and 14 bases lay in between. CDR1 is MGHRA, CDR2 YSYEKL, per germline. This CDR3 is 17 amino acids long. This CDR3 is CASSQDRVGAANYGYTF. DNA for the CDR3: TGCGCCAGCAGCCAAGATCGAGTGGGGGCGGCTAACTATGGCTACACCTTC.

This rearrangement joins TRBV7-9 to TRBJ2-4, with D perhaps matching TRBD1 (5 bases). Between the trimmed V and J ends, which lost 4 bases and 4 bases, there was a span of 11 bases. This CDR3 contains 14 residues. Germline values: CDR1 SEHNR, CDR2 FQNEAQ (reference sequence). The CDR3 DNA sequence: TGTGCCAGCAGCTCCAGTGGGGCTAAAAACATTCAGTACTTC. This codes for CASSSSGAKNIQYF.

This clone was seen once. Other DNA sequences in this sample translate to the same CDR3. The V gene is TRBV11-2, the J gene TRBJ1-3; D call uncertain. The CDR3 runs to 15 residues. The V gene lost 0 bases and the J gene lost 4 bases, with 10 bases spanning the gap. CDR1 is SGHAT, CDR2 FQNNGV, per germline. The CDR3 loop reads CASSLDLGSGNTIYF. The CDR3 coding sequence is TGTGCCAGCAGCTTAGATCTGGGGTCAGGAAACACCATATATTTT.